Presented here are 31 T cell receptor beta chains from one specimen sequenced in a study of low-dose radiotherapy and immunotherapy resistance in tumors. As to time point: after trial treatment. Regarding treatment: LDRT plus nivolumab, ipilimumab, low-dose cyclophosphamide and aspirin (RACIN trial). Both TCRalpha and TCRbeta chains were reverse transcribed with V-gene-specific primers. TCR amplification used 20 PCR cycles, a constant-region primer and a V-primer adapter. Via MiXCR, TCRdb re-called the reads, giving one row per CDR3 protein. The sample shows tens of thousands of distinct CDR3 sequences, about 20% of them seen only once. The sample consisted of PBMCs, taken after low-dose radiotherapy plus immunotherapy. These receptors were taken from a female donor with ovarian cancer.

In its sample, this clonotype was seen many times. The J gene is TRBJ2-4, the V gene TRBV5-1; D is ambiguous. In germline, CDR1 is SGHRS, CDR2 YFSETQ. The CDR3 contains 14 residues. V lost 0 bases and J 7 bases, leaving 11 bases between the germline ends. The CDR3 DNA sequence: TGCGCCAGCAGCTTGGGGTTAAGTGATAACATTCAGTACTTC. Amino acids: CASSLGLSDNIQYF.

This chain's CDR3 is CASSDTGNTGELFF. The CDR3 DNA sequence: TGCGCCAGCAGCGATACAGGGAACACCGGGGAGCTGTTTTTT. The chain uses TRBV5-1 and TRBJ2-2; a weak D match, TRBD1 (5 bases). The CDR3 extends over 14 amino acids. V was shortened by 4 bases and J by 1 base, with 8 bases between the two germline ends. Germline V gives CDR1 SGHRS, CDR2 YFSETQ.

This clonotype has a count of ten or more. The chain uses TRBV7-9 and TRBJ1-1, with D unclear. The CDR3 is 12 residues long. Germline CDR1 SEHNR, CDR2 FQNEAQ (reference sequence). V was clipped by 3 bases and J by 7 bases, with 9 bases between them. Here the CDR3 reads CASSFSGGEAFF. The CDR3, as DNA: TGTGCCAGCAGCTTTTCAGGAGGTGAAGCTTTCTTT. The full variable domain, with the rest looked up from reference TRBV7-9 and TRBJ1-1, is DTGVSQNPRHKITKRGQNVTFRCDPISEHNRLYWYRQTLGQGPEFLTYFQNEAQLEKSRLLSDRFSAERPKGSFSTLEIQRTEQGDSAMYLCASSFSGGEAFFGQGTRLTVV.

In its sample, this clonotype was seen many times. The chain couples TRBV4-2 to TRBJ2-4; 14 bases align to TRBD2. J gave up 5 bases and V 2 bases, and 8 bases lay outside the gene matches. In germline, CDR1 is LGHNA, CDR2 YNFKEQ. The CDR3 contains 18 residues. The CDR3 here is CASSQMGLAGAWENIQYF. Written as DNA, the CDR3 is TGTGCCAGCAGCCAAATGGGACTAGCGGGAGCTTGGGAAAACATTCAGTACTTC.

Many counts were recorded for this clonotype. The CDR3 sequence is CASSYSRGVYEQYF. The CDR3 DNA is TGTGCCAGCAGTTACTCGCGGGGGGTTTACGAGCAGTACTTC. The chain uses TRBV6-5 and TRBJ2-7; TRBD2 matches at 8 bases. J gave up 4 bases and V 0 bases, and 2 bases lay outside the gene matches. This CDR3 spans 14 amino acids. Germline CDR1 MNHEY, CDR2 SVGAGI.

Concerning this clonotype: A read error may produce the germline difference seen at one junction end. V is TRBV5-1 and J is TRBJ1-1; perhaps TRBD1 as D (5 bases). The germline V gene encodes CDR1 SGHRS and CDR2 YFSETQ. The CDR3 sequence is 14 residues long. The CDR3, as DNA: TGCGCCAGCAGCTTGGTGGCCGGGGGTACTGATGCTTTCTTT. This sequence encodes CASSLVAGGTDAFF.

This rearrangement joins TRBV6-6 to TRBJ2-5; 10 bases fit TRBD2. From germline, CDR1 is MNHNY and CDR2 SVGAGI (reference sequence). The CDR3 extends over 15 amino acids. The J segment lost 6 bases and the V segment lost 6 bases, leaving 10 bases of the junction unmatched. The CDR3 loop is CASSLAGVGQQTQYF. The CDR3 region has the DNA TGTGCCAGCAGCCTAGCGGGAGTGGGACAACAGACCCAGTACTTC.

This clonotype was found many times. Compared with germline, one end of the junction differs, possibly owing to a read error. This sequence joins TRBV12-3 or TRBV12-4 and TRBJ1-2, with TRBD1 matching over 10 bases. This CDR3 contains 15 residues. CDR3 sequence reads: CASSSSGQGNSGYTF. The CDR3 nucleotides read TGTGCCAGCAGTTCCTCGGGACAGGGGAACTCTGGCTACACCTTC.

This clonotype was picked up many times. CDR3 amino acids: CASSASTGTSNGELFF. DNA for the CDR3: TGTGCCAGCAGCGCTTCCACCGGGACTAGCAACGGGGAGCTGTTTTTT. The chain is built from TRBV7-3 and TRBJ2-2; TRBD2 agrees at 9 bases. Trimming took 5 bases from V and 7 from J; bases not matched to a gene: 11. The CDR3 contains 16 residues. CDR1 is SGHTA and CDR2 is FQGTGA in the germline V gene.

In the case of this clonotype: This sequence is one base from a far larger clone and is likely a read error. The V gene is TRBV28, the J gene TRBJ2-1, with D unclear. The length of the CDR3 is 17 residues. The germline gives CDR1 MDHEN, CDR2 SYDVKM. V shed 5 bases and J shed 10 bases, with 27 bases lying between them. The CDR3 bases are TGTGCCAGCAGTCCTACCCCGGTCGGCCTCGAGTTCCACGAGCAGTTCTTC. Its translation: CASSPTPVGLEFHEQFF.

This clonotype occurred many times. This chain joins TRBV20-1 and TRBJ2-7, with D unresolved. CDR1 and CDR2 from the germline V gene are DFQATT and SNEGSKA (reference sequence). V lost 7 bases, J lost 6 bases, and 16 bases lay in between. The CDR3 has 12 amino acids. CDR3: CSVSSRTGEQYF. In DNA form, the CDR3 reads TGCAGTGTGTCATCTAGGACCGGCGAGCAGTACTTC.

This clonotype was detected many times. CDR3 amino acids: CASSYSYGGENTQYF. The DNA for the CDR3 is TGTGCCAGCAGTTACTCTTACGGGGGCGAGAACACGCAGTATTTT. The rearrangement joins TRBV6-5 to TRBJ2-3, with D tentatively TRBD1 or TRBD2 (6 bases each). CDR3 length: 15 amino acids. Trimming took off 0 bases at V and 9 bases at J, with 16 bases between the two ends. CDR1 and CDR2 (germline): MNHEY, SVGAGI.

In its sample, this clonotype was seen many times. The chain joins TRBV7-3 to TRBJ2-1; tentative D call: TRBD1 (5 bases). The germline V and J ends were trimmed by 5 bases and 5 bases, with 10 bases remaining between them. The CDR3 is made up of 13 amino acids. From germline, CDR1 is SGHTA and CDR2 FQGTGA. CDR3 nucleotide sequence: TGTGCCAGCAGCCAACAGGTAAACAATGAGCAGTTCTTC. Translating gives CASSQQVNNEQFF.

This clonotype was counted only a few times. CDR3 nucleotides: TGTGCCAGCAGCCGGACTAGCGGGATCAATGAGCAGTTCTTC. Its translation: CASSRTSGINEQFF. This sequence joins TRBV9 and TRBJ2-1, with 12 bases matching TRBD2. V lost 4 bases, J lost 6 bases, and 2 bases stayed unmatched. The CDR3 consists of 14 residues. Germline V CDR1 and CDR2: SGDLS, YYNGEE.

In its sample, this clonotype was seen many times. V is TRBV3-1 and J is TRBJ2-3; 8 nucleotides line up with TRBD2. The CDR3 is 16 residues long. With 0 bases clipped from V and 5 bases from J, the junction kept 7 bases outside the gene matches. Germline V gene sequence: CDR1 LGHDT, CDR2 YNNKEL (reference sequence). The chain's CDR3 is CASSQDGVSGEDTQYF. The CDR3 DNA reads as TGTGCCAGCAGCCAAGACGGTGTTAGCGGGGAAGATACGCAGTATTTT.

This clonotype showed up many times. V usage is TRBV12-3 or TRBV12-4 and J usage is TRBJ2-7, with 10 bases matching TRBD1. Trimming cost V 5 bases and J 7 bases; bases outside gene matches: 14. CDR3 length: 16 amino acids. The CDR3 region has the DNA TGTGCCAGCAGTCCACTCTTCGGGACAGGGGTTCGAGAGCAGTACTTC. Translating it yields CASSPLFGTGVREQYF.

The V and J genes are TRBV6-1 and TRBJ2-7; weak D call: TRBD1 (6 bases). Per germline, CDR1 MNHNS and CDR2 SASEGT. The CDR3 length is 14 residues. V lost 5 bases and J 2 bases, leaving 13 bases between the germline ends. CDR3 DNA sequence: TGTGCCAGCAGTCGTACAGGGTTCGCCTACGAGCAGTACTTC. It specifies CASSRTGFAYEQYF.

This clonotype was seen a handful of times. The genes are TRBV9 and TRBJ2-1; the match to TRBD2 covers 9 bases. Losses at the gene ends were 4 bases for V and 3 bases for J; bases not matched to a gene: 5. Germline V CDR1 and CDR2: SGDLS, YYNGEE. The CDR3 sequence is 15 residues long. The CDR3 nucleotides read TGTGCCAGCAGCATCCGACTAGCGGACTACAATGAGCAGTTCTTC. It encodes CASSIRLADYNEQFF.

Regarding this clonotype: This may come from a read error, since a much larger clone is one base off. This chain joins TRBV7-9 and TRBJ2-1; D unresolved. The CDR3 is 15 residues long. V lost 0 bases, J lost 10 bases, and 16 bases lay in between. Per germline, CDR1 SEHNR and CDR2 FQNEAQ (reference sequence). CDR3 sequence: CASSLAGTSSYEQFF. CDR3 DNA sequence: TGTGCCAGCAGCTTAGCCGGAACGAGCTCCTACGAGCAGTTCTTC.

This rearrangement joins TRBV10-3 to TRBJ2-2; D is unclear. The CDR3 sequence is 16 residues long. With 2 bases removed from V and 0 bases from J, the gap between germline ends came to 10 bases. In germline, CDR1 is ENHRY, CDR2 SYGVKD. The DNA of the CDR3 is TGTGCCATCAGTGAGGACTGGCAAGCGAACACCGGGGAGCTGTTTTTT. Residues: CAISEDWQANTGELFF.

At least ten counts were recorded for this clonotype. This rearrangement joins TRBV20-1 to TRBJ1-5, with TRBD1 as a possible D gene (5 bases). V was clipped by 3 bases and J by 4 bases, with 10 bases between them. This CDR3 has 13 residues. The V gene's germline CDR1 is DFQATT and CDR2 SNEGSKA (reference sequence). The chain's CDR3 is CSASTRGNQPQHF. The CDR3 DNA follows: TGCAGTGCTAGCACCCGGGGGAATCAGCCCCAGCATTTT.

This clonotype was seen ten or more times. As DNA, the CDR3 is TGCAGTGCTAGCGGGAGGGCCCATGAGCAGTTCTTC. Translation gives CSASGRAHEQFF. The chain recombines TRBV20-1 with TRBJ2-1; 8 nucleotides line up with TRBD2. Per germline, CDR1 DFQATT and CDR2 SNEGSKA (reference sequence). The CDR3 has 12 amino acids. V dropped 3 bases and J dropped 8; count of bases not matched to a gene: 3.

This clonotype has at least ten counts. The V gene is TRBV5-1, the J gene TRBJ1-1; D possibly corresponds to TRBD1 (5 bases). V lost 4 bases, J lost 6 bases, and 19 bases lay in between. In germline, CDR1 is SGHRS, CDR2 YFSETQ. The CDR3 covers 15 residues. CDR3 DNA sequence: TGCGCCAGCAGCCTGGACTGGTTGGGGGTAGCTGAAGCTTTCTTT. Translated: CASSLDWLGVAEAFF.

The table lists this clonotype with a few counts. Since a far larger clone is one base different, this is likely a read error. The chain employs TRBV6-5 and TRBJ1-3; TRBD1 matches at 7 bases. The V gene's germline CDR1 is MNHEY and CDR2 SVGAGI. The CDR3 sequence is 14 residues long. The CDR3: CAGSEGTAGNTIYF. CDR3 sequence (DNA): TGTGCCGGCAGTGAAGGGACAGCAGGAAACACCATATATTTT.

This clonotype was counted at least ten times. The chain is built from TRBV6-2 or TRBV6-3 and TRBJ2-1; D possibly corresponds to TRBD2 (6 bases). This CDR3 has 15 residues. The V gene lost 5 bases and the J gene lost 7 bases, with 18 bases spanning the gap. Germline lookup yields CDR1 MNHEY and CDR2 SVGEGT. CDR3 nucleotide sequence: TGTGCCAGCAGTCCCTCGATCAGGGCGGGAAATGAGCAGTTCTTC. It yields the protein CASSPSIRAGNEQFF.

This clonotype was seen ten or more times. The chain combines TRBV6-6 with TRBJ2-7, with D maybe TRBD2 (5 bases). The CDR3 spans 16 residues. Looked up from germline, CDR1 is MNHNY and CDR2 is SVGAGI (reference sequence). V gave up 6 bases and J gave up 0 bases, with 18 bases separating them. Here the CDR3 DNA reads TGTGCCAGCAGGGACGCCTCGAGCGGCCGCTCCTACGAGCAGTACTTC. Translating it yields CASRDASSGRSYEQYF.

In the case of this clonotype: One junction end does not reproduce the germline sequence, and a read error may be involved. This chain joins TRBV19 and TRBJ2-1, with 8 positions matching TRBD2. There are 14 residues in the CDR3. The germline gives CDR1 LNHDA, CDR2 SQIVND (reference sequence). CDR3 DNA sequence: TGTGCCAGTAGTTCACTAGCGGCCAACAATGAGCAGGTCTTC. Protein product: CASSSLAANNEQVF.

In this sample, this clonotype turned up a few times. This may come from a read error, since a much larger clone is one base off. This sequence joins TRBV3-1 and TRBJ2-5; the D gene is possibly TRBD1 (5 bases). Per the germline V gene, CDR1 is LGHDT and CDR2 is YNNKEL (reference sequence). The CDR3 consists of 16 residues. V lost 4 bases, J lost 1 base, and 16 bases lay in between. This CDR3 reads CASSRDDSDSQETQYF. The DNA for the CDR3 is TGTGCCAGCAGCCGAGATGACTCAGACAGCCAAGAGACCCAGTACTTC.

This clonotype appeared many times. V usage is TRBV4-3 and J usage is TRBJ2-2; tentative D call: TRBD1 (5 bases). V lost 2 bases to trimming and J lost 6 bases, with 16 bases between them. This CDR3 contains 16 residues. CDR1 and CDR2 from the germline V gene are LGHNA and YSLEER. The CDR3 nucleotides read TGCGCCAGCAGCCAACGCCTAGGGGTGCTCGCCGGGGAGCTGTTTTTT. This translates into CASSQRLGVLAGELFF.

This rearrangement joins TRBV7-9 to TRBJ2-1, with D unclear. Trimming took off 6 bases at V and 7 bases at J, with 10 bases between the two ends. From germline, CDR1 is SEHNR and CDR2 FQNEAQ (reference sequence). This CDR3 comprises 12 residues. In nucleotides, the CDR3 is TGTGCCAGCAGGGGTCTTCGTAATGAGCAGTTCTTC. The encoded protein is CASRGLRNEQFF.

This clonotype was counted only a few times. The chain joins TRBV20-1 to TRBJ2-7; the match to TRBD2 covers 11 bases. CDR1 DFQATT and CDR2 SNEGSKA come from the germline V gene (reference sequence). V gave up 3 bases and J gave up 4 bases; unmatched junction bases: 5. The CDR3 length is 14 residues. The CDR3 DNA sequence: TGCAGTGCTAGCCTAGCGGGGGGCGATTACGAGCAGTACTTC. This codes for CSASLAGGDYEQYF.